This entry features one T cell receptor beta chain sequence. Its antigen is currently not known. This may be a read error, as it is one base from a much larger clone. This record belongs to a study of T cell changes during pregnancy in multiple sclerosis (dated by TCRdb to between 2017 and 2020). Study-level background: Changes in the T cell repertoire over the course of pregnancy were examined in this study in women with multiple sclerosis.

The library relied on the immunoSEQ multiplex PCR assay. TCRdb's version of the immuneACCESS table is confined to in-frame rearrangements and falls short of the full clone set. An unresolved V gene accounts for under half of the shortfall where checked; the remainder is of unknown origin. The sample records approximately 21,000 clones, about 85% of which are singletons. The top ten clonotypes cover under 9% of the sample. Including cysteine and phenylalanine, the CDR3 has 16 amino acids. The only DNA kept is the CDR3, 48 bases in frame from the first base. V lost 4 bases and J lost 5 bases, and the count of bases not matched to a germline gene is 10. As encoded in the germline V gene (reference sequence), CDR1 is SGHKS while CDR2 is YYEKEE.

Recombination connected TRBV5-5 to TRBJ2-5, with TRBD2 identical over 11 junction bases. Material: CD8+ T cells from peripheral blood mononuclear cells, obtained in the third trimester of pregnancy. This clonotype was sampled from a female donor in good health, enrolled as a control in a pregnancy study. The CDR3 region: CASSRASGRLGETQYF. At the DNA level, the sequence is TGTGCCAGCAGCAGGGCTAGCGGGAGGCTTGGGGAGACCCAGTACTTC.